This TCR beta chain was identified during a study of T cell repertoires in cytomegalovirus infection. Study-wide context: A matching HLA type, together with CMV infection, was signaled by public TCR beta signatures.

A remark on this clonotype: Its antigen is not known.

TCRdb analysed the reads with MiXCR anew, one entry per CDR3 protein. Of roughly 51,000 distinct CDR3 sequences in the sample, around 20% are singletons; the top ten hold about 26%. The CDR3 loop spans 13 amino acids. V lost 3 bases, J lost 2 bases, and 7 bases lay in between. The germline CDR1 and CDR2 sequences are SGHTA and FQGNSA. The TCR was taken from a human donor in good health (CMV status not recorded). Some clones in this sample may be carry-over from other donors' samples. This sample comprised CD8+ T cells from cultured PBMCs, obtained from culture after CMV antigen stimulation. J is TRBJ2-5 and V is TRBV7-2; unclear D gene. The CDR3 DNA follows: TGTGCCAGCAGCTTCGGGTCTCAAGAGACCCAGTACTTC. Amino acid sequence: CASSFGSQETQYF.